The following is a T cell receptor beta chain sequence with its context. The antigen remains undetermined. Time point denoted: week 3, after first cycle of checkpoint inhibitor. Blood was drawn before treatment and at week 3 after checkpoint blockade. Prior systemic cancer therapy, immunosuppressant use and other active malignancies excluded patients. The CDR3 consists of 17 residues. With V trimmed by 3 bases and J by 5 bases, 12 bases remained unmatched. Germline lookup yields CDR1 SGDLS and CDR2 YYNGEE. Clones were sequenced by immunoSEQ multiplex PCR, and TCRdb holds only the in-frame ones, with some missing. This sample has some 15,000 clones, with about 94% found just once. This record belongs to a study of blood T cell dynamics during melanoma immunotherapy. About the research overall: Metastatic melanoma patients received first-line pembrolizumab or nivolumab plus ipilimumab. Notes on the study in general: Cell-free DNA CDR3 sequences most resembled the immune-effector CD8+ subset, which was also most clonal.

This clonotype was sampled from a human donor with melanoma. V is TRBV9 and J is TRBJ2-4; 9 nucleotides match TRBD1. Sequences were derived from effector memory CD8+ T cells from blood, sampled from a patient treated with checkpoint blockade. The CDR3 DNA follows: TGTGCCAGCAGCGACCCAGCCACCGGGACAGGGCAAAACATTCAGTACTTC. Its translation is CASSDPATGTGQNIQYF.